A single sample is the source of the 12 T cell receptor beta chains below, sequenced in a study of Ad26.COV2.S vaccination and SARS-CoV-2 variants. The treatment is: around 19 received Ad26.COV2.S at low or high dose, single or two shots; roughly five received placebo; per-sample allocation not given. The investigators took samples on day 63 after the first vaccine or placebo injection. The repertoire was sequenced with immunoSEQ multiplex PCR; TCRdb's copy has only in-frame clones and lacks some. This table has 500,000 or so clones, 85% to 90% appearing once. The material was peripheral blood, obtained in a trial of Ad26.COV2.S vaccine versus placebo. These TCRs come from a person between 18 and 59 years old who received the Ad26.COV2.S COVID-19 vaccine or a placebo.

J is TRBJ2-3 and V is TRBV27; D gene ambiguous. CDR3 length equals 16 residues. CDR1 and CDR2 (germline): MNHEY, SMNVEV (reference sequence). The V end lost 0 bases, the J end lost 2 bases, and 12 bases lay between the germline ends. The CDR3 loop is CASSLSGEGYTDTQYF. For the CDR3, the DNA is TGTGCCAGCAGTTTATCCGGCGAAGGGTACACAGATACGCAGTATTTT.

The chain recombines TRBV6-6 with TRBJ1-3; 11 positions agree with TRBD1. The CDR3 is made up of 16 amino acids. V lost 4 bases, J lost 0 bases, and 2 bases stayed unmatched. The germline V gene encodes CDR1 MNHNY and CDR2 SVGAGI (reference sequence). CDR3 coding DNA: TGTGCCAGCAGTTGGGACAGGGGGAGCTCTGGAAACACCATATATTTT. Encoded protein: CASSWDRGSSGNTIYF.

The CDR3 DNA sequence: TGTGCCAGCAGCCACGGGGGAGGATCCCTCCACTTT. Translated: CASSHGGGSLHF. This chain connects TRBV13 to TRBJ1-6; D possibly corresponds to TRBD1 (5 bases). The germline V gene encodes CDR1 PRHDT and CDR2 FYEKMQ (reference sequence). Trimming cost V 5 bases and J 14 bases, with 13 bases left between them. The CDR3 is made up of 12 amino acids.

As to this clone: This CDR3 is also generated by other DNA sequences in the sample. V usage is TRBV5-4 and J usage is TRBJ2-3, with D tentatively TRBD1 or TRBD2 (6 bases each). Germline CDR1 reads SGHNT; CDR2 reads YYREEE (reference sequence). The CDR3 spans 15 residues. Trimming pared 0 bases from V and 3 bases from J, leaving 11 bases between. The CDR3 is CASSLAGGGTDTQYF. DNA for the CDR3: TGTGCCAGCAGCTTGGCCGGGGGCGGTACAGATACGCAGTATTTT. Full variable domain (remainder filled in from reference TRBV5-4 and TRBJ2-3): ETGVTQSPTHLIKTRGQQVTLRCSSQSGHNTVSWYQQALGQGPQFIFQYYREEENGRGNFPPRFSGLQFPNYSSELNVNALELDDSALYLCASSLAGGGTDTQYFGPGTRLTVL.

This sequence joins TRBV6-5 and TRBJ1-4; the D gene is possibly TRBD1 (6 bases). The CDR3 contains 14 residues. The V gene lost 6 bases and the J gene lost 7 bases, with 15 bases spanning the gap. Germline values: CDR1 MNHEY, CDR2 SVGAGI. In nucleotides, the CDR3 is TGTGCCAGCAGGGCCGGGACATGGGGTGAAAAACTGTTTTTT. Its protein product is CASRAGTWGEKLFF.

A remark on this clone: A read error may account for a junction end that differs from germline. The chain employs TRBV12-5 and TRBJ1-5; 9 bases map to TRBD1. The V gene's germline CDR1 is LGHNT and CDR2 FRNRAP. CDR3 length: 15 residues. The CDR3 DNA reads TGTGCTAGTGGCTTGGGACAGGGAAGGTATCAGCCCCAGCATTTT. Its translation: CASGLGQGRYQPQHF.

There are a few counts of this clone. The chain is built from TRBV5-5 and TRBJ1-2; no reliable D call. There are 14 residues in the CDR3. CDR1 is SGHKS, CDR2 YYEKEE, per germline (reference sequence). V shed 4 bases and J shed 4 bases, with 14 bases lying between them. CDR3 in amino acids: CASSLQEGIYGYTF. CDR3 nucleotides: TGTGCCAGCAGCCTCCAGGAGGGCATCTATGGCTACACCTTC.

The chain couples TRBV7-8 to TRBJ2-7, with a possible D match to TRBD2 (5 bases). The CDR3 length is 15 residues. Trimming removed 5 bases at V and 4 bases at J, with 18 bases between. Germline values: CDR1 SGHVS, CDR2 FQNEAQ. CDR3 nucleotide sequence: TGTGCCAGCAGCCAGGACGGGATACTAATGTACGAGCAGTACTTC. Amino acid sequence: CASSQDGILMYEQYF.

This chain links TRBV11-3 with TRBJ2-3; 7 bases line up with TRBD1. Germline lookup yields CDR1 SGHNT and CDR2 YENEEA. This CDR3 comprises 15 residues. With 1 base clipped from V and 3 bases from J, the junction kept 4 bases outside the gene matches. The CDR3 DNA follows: TGTGCCAGCAGCTTAGGGGGACAGAGAACAGATACGCAGTATTTT. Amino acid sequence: CASSLGGQRTDTQYF.

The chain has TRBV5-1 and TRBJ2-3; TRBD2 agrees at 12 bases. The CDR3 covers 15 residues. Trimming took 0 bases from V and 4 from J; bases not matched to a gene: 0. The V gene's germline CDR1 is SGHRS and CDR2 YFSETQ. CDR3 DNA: TGCGCCAGCAGCTTGGGACTAGCGGGGGCAGATACGCAGTATTTT. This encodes CASSLGLAGADTQYF.

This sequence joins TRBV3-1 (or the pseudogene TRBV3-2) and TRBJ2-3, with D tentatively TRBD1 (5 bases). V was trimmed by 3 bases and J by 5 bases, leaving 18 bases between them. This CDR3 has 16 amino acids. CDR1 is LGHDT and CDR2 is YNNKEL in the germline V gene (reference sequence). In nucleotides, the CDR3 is TGTGCCAGCAGCCATAGGCCCGGCGGCAGGGTAGATACGCAGTATTTT. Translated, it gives CASSHRPGGRVDTQYF.

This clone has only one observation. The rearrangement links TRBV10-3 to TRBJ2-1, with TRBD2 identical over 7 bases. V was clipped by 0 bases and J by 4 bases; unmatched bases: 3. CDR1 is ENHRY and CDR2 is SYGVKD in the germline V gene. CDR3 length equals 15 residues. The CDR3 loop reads CAISESLAEYNEQFF. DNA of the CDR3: TGTGCCATCAGTGAGTCGCTAGCGGAATACAATGAGCAGTTCTTC.